Below, 6 T cell receptor beta chains from the same sample are listed, as sequenced in a study of T cells in Graves' hyperthyroidism and ophthalmopathy. RNA transcripts yielded amplified TCR beta CDR3 regions. The TCR CDR3 first-round RT-PCR relied on the HTBI primer set. TCRdb analysed the multiplex PCR reads with MiXCR anew, one entry per CDR3 protein. Among under 450,000 distinct CDR3 sequences listed, around 16% were seen once. The sample taken for sequencing was blood. The receptors were gathered from a woman under 30 with Graves' hyperthyroidism.

This clonotype was observed a handful of times. The CDR3 DNA sequence: TGCGCCAGCAGCGTCTACAGGGGACCCAACACTGAAGCTTTCTTT. Translating gives CASSVYRGPNTEAFF. V gene TRBV5-1 combines with J gene TRBJ1-1; 7 positions agree with TRBD1. The germline V gene has CDR1 SGHRS and CDR2 YFSETQ. The CDR3 consists of 15 residues. J gave up 2 bases and V 4 bases, and 8 bases lay outside the gene matches.

This clonotype was detected many times. This chain uses TRBV4-3 with TRBJ2-7, with D perhaps TRBD1 (6 bases). Trimming took 0 bases from V and 0 from J, leaving 18 bases between them. The germline CDR1 and CDR2 sequences are LGHNA and YSLEER. CDR3 length: 18 residues. The CDR3 spells CASSQDLQGQDSSYEQYF. The CDR3 nucleotides are TGCGCCAGCAGCCAAGATCTTCAGGGGCAGGATAGCTCCTACGAGCAGTACTTC.

This clonotype was counted a few times. The chain carries TRBV4-1 and TRBJ1-5, with a tentative D call TRBD1 (6 bases). Trimming shortened V by 2 bases and J by 3 bases, and 23 bases separated the two germline ends. CDR3 length: 19 amino acids. Germline-derived CDR1 and CDR2 are MGHRA and YSYEKL. The DNA of the CDR3 is TGCGCCAGCAGCCAACCGTTCGACAGGAAGCAACCTTACAATCAGCCCCAGCATTTT. Translated: CASSQPFDRKQPYNQPQHF.

This clonotype was recorded many times. The chain couples TRBV3-1 to TRBJ2-1; D ambiguous. The CDR3 spans 17 residues. Looked up from germline, CDR1 is LGHDT and CDR2 is YNNKEL (reference sequence). V lost 3 bases to trimming and J lost 0 bases, with 15 bases between them. The CDR3 region has the DNA TGTGCCAGCAGCCACCCCGAGCTTTCGAGCTCCTACAATGAGCAGTTCTTC. This sequence encodes CASSHPELSSSYNEQFF.

This clonotype was found many times. This chain joins TRBV5-5 and TRBJ2-1, with unresolved D. Trimming removed 3 bases from V and 0 bases from J, with 10 bases in between. This CDR3 region has 15 residues. Germline V lookup: CDR1 SGHKS, CDR2 YYEKEE (reference sequence). In nucleotides, the CDR3 is TGTGCCAGCAGCTCAATGGCAGGCTCCTACAATGAGCAGTTCTTC. This codes for CASSSMAGSYNEQFF.

The rearrangement joins TRBV4-2 to TRBJ1-1, with TRBD1 matching over 9 bases. There are 15 residues in the CDR3. With V trimmed by 3 bases and J by 5 bases, 7 bases remained unmatched. Per the germline V gene, CDR1 is LGHNA and CDR2 is YNFKEQ. CDR3 protein: CASSHLMTGGTEAFF. In DNA, the CDR3 is TGTGCCAGCAGCCATTTAATGACAGGGGGGACTGAAGCTTTCTTT.